This entry is about one T cell receptor (beta chain). No conserved phenylalanine or tryptophan is present at the end of the CDR3, so a read error is the likely explanation. It is unclear where the CDR3 begins or ends on the DNA, so no DNA is shown, and the CDR3 is as TCRdb lists it. Breast cancer patients provided tissue from their axillary draining lymph nodes. This sample is part of a study of breast tumors, draining lymph nodes, adjacent tissues. TCRdb reanalysed the multiplex PCR reads using MiXCR and keeps one entry per CDR3 protein. Here the sample spans approximately 230,000 distinct CDR3 sequences, approximately 36% being singletons. Sequenced sample: axillary lymph node tissue. This TCR derives from a female donor with breast cancer. Some clones in this sample may be carry-over from other donors' samples.

Here the CDR3 reads CASSSRDS. The chain couples TRBV7-9 to TRBJ2-5; TRBD1, the D gene given by the table, was not confirmed from the DNA. The CDR3 region is 8 residues in length, termini included. Germline V lookup: CDR1 SEHNR, CDR2 FQNEAQ (reference sequence).